This TCR beta chain was recovered during a study of T cell changes during pregnancy in multiple sclerosis. TCRdb's copy holds only in-frame clones and misses some; the assay was immunoSEQ multiplex PCR. Of some 64,000 clones in the sample, under 95% were seen once. The V end lost 5 bases, the J end lost 3 bases, and 13 bases lay between the germline ends. This CDR3 region has 14 residues. Germline V gene lookup returns CDR1 MNHEY and CDR2 SVGAGI. Of note for this clone: The sample holds other DNA sequences that translate to the same CDR3.

Source: peripheral blood, taken in the first trimester of pregnancy. This clonotype originated in a female donor in good health, enrolled as a control in a pregnancy study. The chain is built from TRBV6-5 and TRBJ1-2; D gene ambiguous. CDR3 sequence: CASSPVRVDYGYTF. The CDR3 DNA reads TGTGCCAGCAGTCCTGTGAGGGTAGACTATGGCTACACCTTC.